This is a list of T cell receptor beta chains from one sample in a study of CD8+CD57+ T cells in acquired aplastic anemia. In TCRdb, the reads were re-called with MiXCR into one record per CDR3 protein. This sample yields 150,000 or so distinct CDR3 sequences, of which 55% to 75% are seen a single time; less than 55% belongs to the top ten. The material sequenced was sorted CD4+, CD8+, or CD8+CD57+ T cells (not recorded which) from PBMCs. All receptors come from a human donor in good health. Both conserved end residues are part of each CDR3. The D gene is left open where the match is weak. Size is stated for part of the rows, as once, few or many counts, or as a class when the clone is expanded.

>.|TRBV5-1|TRBJ1-4|once|15
CASGGGTVPNEKLFF
TGCGCCAGCGGTGGCGGTACCGTACCTAATGAAAAACTGTTTTTT
>TRBD1|TRBV7-9|TRBJ1-5|.|16
CASSHVQGGYNQPQHF
TGTGCCAGCAGCCACGTACAGGGGGGCTACAATCAGCCCCAGCATTTT
>.|TRBV11-1|TRBJ2-2|many|16
CASSLAGGTNTGELFF
TGTGCCAGCAGCTTAGCTGGGGGAACGAACACCGGGGAGCTGTTTTTT
>TRBD1|TRBV5-1|TRBJ2-7|.|15
CASRPRTGTTYEQYF
TGCGCCAGCAGACCAAGGACAGGGACCACCTACGAGCAGTACTTC
>.|TRBV9|TRBJ2-3|.|14
CASSVTGRTDTQYF
TGTGCCAGCAGCGTTACAGGGCGCACAGATACGCAGTATTTT
>TRBD1|TRBV5-1|TRBJ1-4|.|15
CASSMGQSTNEKLFF
TGCGCCAGCAGCATGGGACAGTCAACTAATGAAAAACTGTTTTTT
>.|TRBV19|TRBJ1-2|few|15
CASSIDRGVLYGYTF
TGTGCCAGTAGTATAGACAGAGGGGTTCTCTATGGCTACACCTTC
>.|TRBV15|TRBJ1-3|.|11
CATSRGGRADF
TGTGCCACCAGCAGAGGTGGGAGAGCGGATTTT
>.|TRBV15|TRBJ2-2|.|14
CATSRIGNTGELFF
TGTGCCACCAGCAGAATAGGGAACACCGGGGAGCTGTTTTTT
>TRBD2|TRBV20-1|TRBJ2-1|many|16
CSASDSRTSGGNEQFF
TGCAGTGCTAGCGACAGCCGCACTAGCGGGGGCAATGAGCAGTTCTTC
>TRBD1|TRBV6-6|TRBJ2-7|.|14
CASSYSKGAHEQYF
TGTGCCAGCAGTTACTCAAAGGGGGCCCACGAGCAGTACTTC
>.|TRBV15|TRBJ2-7|.|15
CATSTTRNRTYEQYF
TGTGCCACCAGCACAACACGCAACAGGACCTACGAGCAGTACTTC
>TRBD1|TRBV15|TRBJ2-5|.|12
CATSGQGETQYF
TGTGCCACCAGCGGACAGGGAGAGACCCAGTACTTC
>.|TRBV10-1|TRBJ2-4|many|15
CASSGQRLAKNIQYF
TGCGCCAGCAGTGGGCAGAGGTTGGCTAAAAACATTCAGTACTTC
>.|TRBV5-6|TRBJ2-3|.|16
CASSLSVRGYGDTQYF
TGTGCCAGCAGCTTGTCGGTCAGGGGTTATGGAGATACGCAGTATTTT
>TRBD2|TRBV7-8|TRBJ2-1|.|17
CAISSRTSGVTYNEQFF
TGTGCCATCAGCAGCCGGACTAGCGGGGTAACCTACAATGAGCAGTTCTTC
>.|TRBV6-2/TRBV6-3|TRBJ2-2|.|15
CASSYYAGNTGELFF
TGTGCCAGCAGTTATTACGCGGGGAACACCGGGGAGCTGTTTTTT
>.|TRBV19|TRBJ1-1|.|14
CASSIEGVNTEAFF
TGTGCCAGTAGTATTGAAGGGGTGAACACTGAAGCTTTCTTT
>.|TRBV25-1|TRBJ2-5|.|16
CASSESRGSGANEQYF
TGTGCCAGCAGTGAATCCCGGGGCTCGGGAGCAAATGAGCAGTACTTC
>.|TRBV9|TRBJ2-1|.|15
CASSVAGLVANEQFF
TGTGCCAGCAGCGTAGCTGGGCTAGTAGCCAATGAGCAGTTCTTC
>.|TRBV14|TRBJ1-1|once|16
CASSQGGLGMNTEAFF
TGTGCCAGCAGCCAAGGCGGGCTGGGCATGAACACTGAAGCTTTCTTT
>.|TRBV7-8|TRBJ1-2|.|13
CASSLGGVRDYTF
TGTGCCAGCAGCTTAGGGGGTGTCAGGGACTACACCTTC
>.|TRBV29-1|TRBJ1-4|.|15
CSVEERANTNEKLFF
TGCAGCGTTGAAGAAAGGGCCAACACTAATGAAAAACTGTTTTTT
>.|TRBV20-1|TRBJ2-7|.|12
CSARWTPYEQYF
TGCAGTGCTAGATGGACACCATACGAGCAGTACTTC
>TRBD2|TRBV6-1|TRBJ2-7|many|15
CASSEDPSGLYEQYF
TGTGCCAGCAGTGAGGACCCTAGCGGTCTCTACGAGCAGTACTTC
>.|TRBV20-1|TRBJ1-2|.|13
CSARDIRFYGYTF
TGCAGTGCTAGAGATATCAGGTTCTATGGCTACACCTTC
>.|TRBV6-1|TRBJ2-5|.|13
CASREDGRETQYF
TGTGCCAGCAGAGAGGATGGTCGGGAGACCCAGTACTTC
>TRBD2|TRBV5-1|TRBJ2-7|.|14
CASSFAGGAREQYF
TGCGCCAGCAGCTTCGCGGGGGGTGCTAGGGAGCAGTACTTC
>.|TRBV5-4|TRBJ1-2|.|15
CASSLGGEGNYGYTF
TGTGCCAGCAGCTTGGGGGGAGAAGGTAACTATGGCTACACCTTC
>.|TRBV20-1|TRBJ2-7|.|12
CSAADSSYEQYF
TGCAGTGCTGCGGACAGCTCCTACGAGCAGTACTTC